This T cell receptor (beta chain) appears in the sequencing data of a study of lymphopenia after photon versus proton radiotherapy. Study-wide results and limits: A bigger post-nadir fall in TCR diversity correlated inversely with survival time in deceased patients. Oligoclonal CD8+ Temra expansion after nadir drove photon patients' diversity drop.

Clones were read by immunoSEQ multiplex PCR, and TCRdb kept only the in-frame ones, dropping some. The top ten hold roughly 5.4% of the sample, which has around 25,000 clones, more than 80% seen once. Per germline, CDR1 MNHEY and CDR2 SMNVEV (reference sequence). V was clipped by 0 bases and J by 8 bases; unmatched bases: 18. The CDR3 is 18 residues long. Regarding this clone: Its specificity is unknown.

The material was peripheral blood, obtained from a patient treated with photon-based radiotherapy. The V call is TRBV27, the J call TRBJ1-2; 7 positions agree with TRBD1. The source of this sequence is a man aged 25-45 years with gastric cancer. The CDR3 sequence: CASSLSVTGNLLLGGYTF. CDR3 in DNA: TGTGCCAGCAGTTTATCGGTGACAGGGAACCTCCTCCTCGGGGGCTACACCTTC.